This entry lists 4 T cell receptor beta chains sequenced from one sample in a study of T cells in Graves' hyperthyroidism and ophthalmopathy. The source material, RNA transcripts, was used to amplify TCR beta CDR3 regions. The HTBI primer set served for first-round RT-PCR of the TCR CDR3. TCRdb analysed the multiplex PCR reads with MiXCR anew, one entry per CDR3 protein. The sample lists 300,000 to 450,000 distinct CDR3 sequences; approximately 25% were seen once. The sample taken for sequencing was blood. These receptor sequences come from a man aged 45-65 years with Graves' hyperthyroidism.

V usage is TRBV5-1 and J usage is TRBJ1-2, with 7 bases lining up with TRBD1. The germline gives CDR1 SGHRS, CDR2 YFSETQ. Trimming took 3 bases from V and 5 from J; bases not matched to a gene: 13. The CDR3 length is 16 residues. For the CDR3, the DNA is TGCGCCAGCAGCTCGGAGGGGGCAGGGGCAGGATATGGCTACACCTTC. It encodes CASSSEGAGAGYGYTF.

This clonotype showed up many times. V is TRBV6-1 and J is TRBJ2-7; D is unclear. The CDR3 has 13 amino acids. The germline V gene encodes CDR1 MNHNS and CDR2 SASEGT. Trimming stripped 7 bases from V and 4 bases from J, with 14 bases between. The CDR3 sequence is CASNFGVGYEQYF. CDR3 DNA sequence: TGTGCCAGCAACTTCGGTGTGGGGTACGAGCAGTACTTC.

This clonotype occurred a few times. The J gene is TRBJ2-7, the V gene TRBV18; TRBD2 aligns across 15 bases. This CDR3 spans 16 amino acids. J lost 5 bases, V lost 1 base, and 3 bases had no gene match. Germline V gene sequence: CDR1 KGHSH, CDR2 LQKENI. For the CDR3, the DNA is TGTGCCAGCTCACCACAAGGACTAGCGGGAGGGGACGAGCAGTACTTC. This codes for CASSPQGLAGGDEQYF.

In the case of this clonotype: A read error may account for a junction end that differs from germline. This chain joins TRBV20-1 and TRBJ2-1, with 7 bases matching TRBD2. CDR3 size: 13 residues. CDR1 and CDR2 (germline): DFQATT, SNEGSKA (reference sequence). The CDR3 DNA sequence: TGCAGTACTAGGGGAGGGACCTACAATGAGCAGTTCTTC. Protein product: CSTRGGTYNEQFF.